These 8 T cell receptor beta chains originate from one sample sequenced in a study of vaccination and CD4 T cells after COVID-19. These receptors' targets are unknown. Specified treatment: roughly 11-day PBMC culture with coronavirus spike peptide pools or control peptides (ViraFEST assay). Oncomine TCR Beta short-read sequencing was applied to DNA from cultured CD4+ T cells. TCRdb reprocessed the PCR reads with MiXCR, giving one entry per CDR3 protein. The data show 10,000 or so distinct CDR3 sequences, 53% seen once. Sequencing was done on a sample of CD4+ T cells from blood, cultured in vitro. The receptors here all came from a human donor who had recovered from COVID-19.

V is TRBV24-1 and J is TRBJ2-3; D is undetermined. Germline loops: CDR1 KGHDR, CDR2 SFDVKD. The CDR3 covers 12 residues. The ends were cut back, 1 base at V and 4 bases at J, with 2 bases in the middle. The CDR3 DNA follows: TGTGCCACCAGTGATTTCTCAGATACGCAGTATTTT. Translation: CATSDFSDTQYF.

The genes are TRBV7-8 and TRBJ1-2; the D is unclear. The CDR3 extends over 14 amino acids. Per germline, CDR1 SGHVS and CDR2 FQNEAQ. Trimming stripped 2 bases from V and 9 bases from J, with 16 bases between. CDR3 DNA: TGTGCCAGCAGCTTAAATCCCGGGTCTCGGAGCTACACCTTC. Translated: CASSLNPGSRSYTF.

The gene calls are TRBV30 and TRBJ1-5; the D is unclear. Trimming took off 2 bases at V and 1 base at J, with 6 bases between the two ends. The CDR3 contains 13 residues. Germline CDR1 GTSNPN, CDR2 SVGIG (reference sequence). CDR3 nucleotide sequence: TGTGCCTGGAGTCCAGGCAGCAATCAGCCCCAGCATTTT. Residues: CAWSPGSNQPQHF.

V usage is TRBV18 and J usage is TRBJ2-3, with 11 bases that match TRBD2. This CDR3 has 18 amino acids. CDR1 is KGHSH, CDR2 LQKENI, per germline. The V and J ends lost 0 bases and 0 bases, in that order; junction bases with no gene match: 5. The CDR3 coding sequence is TGTGCCAGCTCACCACCGGCTAGCGGGGGGACTAGCACAGATACGCAGTATTTT. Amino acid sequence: CASSPPASGGTSTDTQYF.

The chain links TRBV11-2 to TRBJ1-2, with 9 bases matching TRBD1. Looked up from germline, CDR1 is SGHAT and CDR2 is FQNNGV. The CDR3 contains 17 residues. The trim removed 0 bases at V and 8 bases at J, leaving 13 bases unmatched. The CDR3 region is CASSLDPTTGGSRGYTF. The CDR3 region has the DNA TGTGCCAGCAGCTTAGATCCGACGACAGGGGGGAGTCGGGGCTACACCTTC.

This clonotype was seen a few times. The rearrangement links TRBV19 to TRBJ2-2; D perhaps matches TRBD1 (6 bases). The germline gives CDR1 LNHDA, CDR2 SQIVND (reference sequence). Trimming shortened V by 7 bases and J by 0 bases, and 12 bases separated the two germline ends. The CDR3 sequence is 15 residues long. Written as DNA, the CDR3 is TGTGCCAGTACCCGACAGGACGCGAACACCGGGGAGCTGTTTTTT. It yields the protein CASTRQDANTGELFF.

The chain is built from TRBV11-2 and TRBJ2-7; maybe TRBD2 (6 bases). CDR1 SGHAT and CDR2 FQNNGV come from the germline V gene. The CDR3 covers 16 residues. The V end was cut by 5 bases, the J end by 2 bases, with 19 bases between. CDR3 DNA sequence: TGTGCCAGCAGCCCCCTAGGAGGGGTAGGGGCCTACGAGCAGTACTTC. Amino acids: CASSPLGGVGAYEQYF.

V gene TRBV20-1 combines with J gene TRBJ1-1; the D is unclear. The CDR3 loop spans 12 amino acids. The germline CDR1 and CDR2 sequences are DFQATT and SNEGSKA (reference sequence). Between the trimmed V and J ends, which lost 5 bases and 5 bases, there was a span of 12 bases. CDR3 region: CSASLGGTEAFF. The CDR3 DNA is TGCAGTGCTTCCCTCGGAGGGACTGAAGCTTTCTTT.